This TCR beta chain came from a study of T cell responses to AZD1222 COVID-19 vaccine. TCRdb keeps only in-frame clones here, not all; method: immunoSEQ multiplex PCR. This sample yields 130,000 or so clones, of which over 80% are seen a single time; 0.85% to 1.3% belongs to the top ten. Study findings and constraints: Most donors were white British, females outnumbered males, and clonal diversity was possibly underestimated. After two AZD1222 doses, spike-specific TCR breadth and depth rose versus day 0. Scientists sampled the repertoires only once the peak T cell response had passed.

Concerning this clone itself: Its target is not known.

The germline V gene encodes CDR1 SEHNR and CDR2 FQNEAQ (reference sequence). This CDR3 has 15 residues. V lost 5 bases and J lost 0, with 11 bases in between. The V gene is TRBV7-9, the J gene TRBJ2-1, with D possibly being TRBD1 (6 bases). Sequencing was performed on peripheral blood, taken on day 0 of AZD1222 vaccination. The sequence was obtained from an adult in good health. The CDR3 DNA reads TGTGCCAGCAGCCTGCAGGGGAGCTCCTACAATGAGCAGTTCTTC. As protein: CASSLQGSSYNEQFF.